A selection of T cell receptor beta chains follows, all from one sample in a study of blood T cell repertoires in COVID-19. Repertoires were generated with immunoSEQ multiplex PCR, while TCRdb's copy carries only in-frame clones and drops some. The sample records 250,000 or so clones, just over 85% being singletons. The sample taken for sequencing was PBMCs or T cells enriched from blood (not recorded which). Source of these receptors: a man aged 40-49 years who had recovered from COVID-19. The CDR3 runs from the conserved cysteine through the conserved F or W. The order of the fields is V gene, D gene, clone size, J gene, CDR3 protein, CDR3 DNA. The D gene is left open where the match is weak. For some rows the clone size is stated as once, few or many, or as a class when expanded; others skip it.

TRBV5-5	-	-	TRBJ2-7	CASSLFTGVLTYEQYF	TGTGCCAGCAGCTTGTTCACCGGGGTTCTCACCTACGAGCAGTACTTC
TRBV7-9	-	-	TRBJ2-3	CASSLGRSTTDTQYF	TGTGCCAGCAGCTTAGGGAGGTCAACCACAGATACGCAGTATTTT
TRBV6-6	-	-	TRBJ1-6	CASNGLPEGGSPLHF	TGTGCCAGTAACGGACTTCCAGAAGGAGGTTCACCCCTCCACTTT
TRBV2	-	-	TRBJ1-5	CASSERQQGNQPQHF	TGTGCCAGCAGTGAACGGCAGCAGGGAAATCAGCCCCAGCATTTT
TRBV5-4	TRBD1	-	TRBJ1-2	CASSPRQGVIYGYTF	TGTGCCAGCAGCCCTAGACAGGGGGTAATCTATGGCTACACCTTC
TRBV2	-	-	TRBJ1-2	CASSESERTGYTF	TGTGCCAGCAGTGAATCGGAGCGAACTGGCTACACCTTC
TRBV6-2/TRBV6-3	-	-	TRBJ1-1	CASSYPDRPEAFF	TGTGCCAGCAGTTACCCCGACAGACCTGAAGCTTTCTTT
TRBV29-1	-	-	TRBJ1-2	CSVEDGYRANRGGYTF	TGCAGCGTTGAAGATGGGTACAGAGCTAACCGGGGAGGCTACACCTTC
TRBV13	-	few	TRBJ1-1	CASSLGGMNTEAFF	TGTGCCAGCAGCTTGGGGGGAATGAACACTGAAGCTTTCTTT
TRBV3-1/TRBV3-2	TRBD2	-	TRBJ2-1	CASHNSGRAGHEQFF	TGTGCCAGCCATAACAGCGGGAGGGCCGGGCATGAGCAGTTCTTC
TRBV2	-	-	TRBJ1-6	CASSDAGVGSSYNSPLHF	TGTGCCAGCAGCGACGCCGGAGTGGGTAGTTCCTATAATTCACCCCTCCACTTT
TRBV5-6	-	-	TRBJ2-1	CASSYQRVSYNEQFF	TGTGCCAGCAGCTATCAGCGGGTTTCCTACAATGAGCAGTTCTTC
TRBV7-6	-	-	TRBJ1-4	CASSLNRWNEKLFF	TGTGCCAGCAGCCTCAACAGATGGAATGAAAAACTGTTTTTT
TRBV5-5	TRBD2	-	TRBJ2-1	CASSSPGYAGGTSYNEQFF	TGTGCCAGCAGCTCCCCCGGTTACGCGGGGGGCACCTCCTACAATGAGCAGTTCTTC
TRBV5-1	TRBD2	-	TRBJ2-1	CASSPGLAGIHEQFF	TGCGCCAGCAGCCCTGGACTAGCTGGGATCCATGAGCAGTTCTTC
TRBV5-1	-	-	TRBJ1-1	CASSLGGGRTFF	TGCGCCAGCAGCTTGGGCGGGGGTCGAACTTTCTTT
TRBV10-3	-	-	TRBJ1-1	CAISETPQGTEAFF	TGTGCCATCAGTGAGACTCCACAGGGCACTGAAGCTTTCTTT
TRBV21-1	-	-	TRBJ2-7	CASPRYEQYF	TGTGCCAGCCCGCGCTACGAGCAGTACTTC
TRBV30	TRBD1	once	TRBJ1-1	CAWMGQDLTEAFF	TGTGCCTGGATGGGACAGGATCTCACTGAAGCTTTCTTT
TRBV13	TRBD1	-	TRBJ1-4	CASSSRTGGYEKLFF	TGTGCCAGCAGCTCTCGGACAGGGGGATATGAAAAACTGTTTTTT
TRBV6-5	-	-	TRBJ1-1	CASIRGGPYEAFF	TGTGCCAGCATTAGGGGGGGCCCCTATGAAGCTTTCTTT
TRBV18	-	-	TRBJ1-2	CASSQNMGGRGRLVGYTF	TGTGCCAGCTCTCAAAACATGGGGGGTAGGGGTCGGCTCGTCGGCTACACCTTC
TRBV19	-	-	TRBJ1-5	CASSSLRDNNQPQHF	TGTGCCAGTAGTAGTCTCCGGGACAACAATCAGCCCCAGCATTTT
TRBV4-3	-	-	TRBJ2-1	CASSQVFRDSYNEQFF	TGCGCCAGCAGCCAAGTGTTCCGAGACTCCTACAATGAGCAGTTCTTC
TRBV5-4	TRBD1	-	TRBJ1-4	CASSTGQGAEKLFF	TGTGCCAGCAGCACAGGACAGGGGGCTGAAAAACTGTTTTTT
TRBV19	-	-	TRBJ1-6	CASSIVGTSSYNSPLHF	TGTGCCAGTAGTATAGTGGGCACGAGCTCCTATAATTCACCCCTCCACTTT
TRBV10-3	TRBD1	-	TRBJ1-1	CAISVGGGTEAFF	TGTGCCATCAGTGTAGGGGGCGGCACTGAAGCTTTCTTT
TRBV9	TRBD2	-	TRBJ2-1	CASSQREAHEQFF	TGTGCCAGCAGTCAGCGGGAGGCGCATGAGCAGTTCTTC
TRBV25-1	-	-	TRBJ2-7	CASSEPDSAYEQYF	TGTGCCAGCAGTGAACCGGACAGTGCCTACGAGCAGTACTTC
TRBV9	-	-	TRBJ2-2	CASSVAFTGELFF	TGTGCCAGCAGCGTAGCTTTCACCGGGGAGCTGTTTTTT
TRBV28	TRBD2	once	TRBJ2-3	CASSLIAGGPDTQYF	TGTGCCAGCAGTTTAATAGCGGGAGGGCCAGATACGCAGTATTTT
TRBV5-5	-	many	TRBJ1-5	CASSPEAFSNQPQHF	TGTGCCAGCAGCCCGGAGGCCTTTAGCAATCAGCCCCAGCATTTT
TRBV9	-	-	TRBJ2-7	CASSPAGVPREQYF	TGTGCCAGCAGCCCTGCCGGGGTTCCCCGCGAGCAGTACTTC
TRBV5-1	-	few	TRBJ1-2	CASSRSGDSNYGYTF	TGCGCCAGCAGCCGGTCGGGTGATTCAAACTATGGCTACACCTTC
TRBV4-3	-	once	TRBJ1-1	CASSQEIVRYTEAFF	TGCGCCAGCAGCCAAGAGATTGTGCGGTACACTGAAGCTTTCTTT
TRBV2	TRBD2	-	TRBJ2-7	CASSGTGGTSRYEQYF	TGTGCCAGCAGCGGGACTGGGGGGACTAGCCGTTACGAGCAGTACTTC
TRBV11-2	-	-	TRBJ2-3	CASSFGLTTDTQYF	TGTGCCAGCAGCTTTGGGCTAACCACAGATACGCAGTATTTT
TRBV19	-	-	TRBJ1-1	CASRPYIQGNTEAFF	TGTGCCAGTAGGCCTTATATTCAGGGAAACACTGAAGCTTTCTTT
TRBV29-1	-	-	TRBJ1-4	CSVLGATNEKLFF	TGCAGCGTTTTAGGAGCAACTAATGAAAAACTGTTTTTT
TRBV19	-	-	TRBJ2-4	CASMEFGAKNIQYF	TGTGCCAGTATGGAATTCGGGGCCAAAAACATTCAGTACTTC